This TCR beta chain was retrieved from a study of blood T cell repertoires in COVID-19. Background on the study: The origin of the acute and convalescent COVID-19 samples was the United States, Italy and Spain. Nucleic acid was either cDNA or gDNA, and it came from T cells, B-cell-depleted T cells, or PBMCs.

As processed by the authors: Cell counts per sample came from amplifying reference gene primers. Here immunoSEQ multiplex PCR was the method, and the copy in TCRdb shows in-frame clones only, minus some. From that table come the V and J calls and clone size; the DNA was used to work out D and trimming. In the table there are around 130,000 clones, roughly 80% of which are singletons. CDR1 and CDR2 from the germline V gene are KGHSH and LQKENI. This CDR3 region has 15 residues. With 3 bases clipped from V and 1 base from J, the junction kept 5 bases outside the gene matches. The genes are TRBV18 and TRBJ2-7; 8 positions agree with TRBD1. This TCR derives from a man between 60 and 75 years old with acute or convalescent COVID-19. Sequenced material: peripheral blood. In DNA, the CDR3 is TGTGCCAGCTCACCCTGGACAGGGTTATCCTACGAGCAGTACTTC. Its translation is CASSPWTGLSYEQYF.